The 2 T cell receptor beta chains given below trace back to one sample, sequenced in a study of identical twins. In TCRdb, the 5' RACE reads were re-called with MiXCR into one record per CDR3 protein. The sample yields roughly 1.6 million distinct CDR3 sequences, less than 40% seen once. Source material: cord blood. The origin of the receptors is a newborn girl in good health.

This chain connects TRBV5-5 to TRBJ2-4; D not resolved. Germline assignment: CDR1 SGHKS and CDR2 YYEKEE (reference sequence). The germline V and J ends were trimmed by 4 bases and 9 bases, with 11 bases remaining between them. The CDR3 loop spans 12 amino acids. The CDR3 spells CASSVQIGIQYF. The CDR3, as DNA: TGTGCCAGCAGCGTACAGATCGGCATTCAGTACTTC.

This clonotype was seen at least ten times. The gene calls are TRBV12-3 or TRBV12-4 and TRBJ1-2, with D possibly being TRBD1 (6 bases). V was pared by 2 bases and J by 2 bases, with 12 bases between. The CDR3 runs 15 residues. CDR3 region: CASSLSQGTNYGYTF. In DNA, the CDR3 is TGTGCCAGCAGTTTATCCCAGGGGACAAACTATGGCTACACCTTC.